One and the same sample provided the 24 T cell receptor beta chains below, sequenced in a study of T-cell memory formation after mild COVID-19. Using its own MiXCR run on the 5' RACE reads, TCRdb lists one record per CDR3 protein. The sample contains more than 400,000 distinct CDR3 sequences, 15% to 20% of which appear only once. Sequenced input: PBMCs or a T cell subset sorted from them (not recorded which). These receptors were taken from an adult woman who had mild COVID-19 (a few samples of this study predate the infection). Cell type and time point are not known.

This clonotype was counted at least ten times. This chain connects TRBV25-1 to TRBJ1-1; tentative D call: TRBD1 (6 bases). The CDR3 has 16 amino acids. Germline CDR1 is MGHDK and CDR2 is SYGVNS. V shed 6 bases and J shed 7 bases, with 24 bases lying between them. The CDR3 here is CASRPTTLTGNFEAFF. The CDR3 DNA reads as TGTGCCAGCAGGCCAACGACTCTTACAGGGAATTTTGAAGCTTTCTTT.

A few counts support this clonotype. The rearrangement uses TRBV11-3 and TRBJ2-7, with 10 bases matching TRBD1. Looked up from germline, CDR1 is SGHNT and CDR2 is YENEEA. The CDR3 is made up of 16 amino acids. The ends lost 2 bases at V and 2 bases at J; junction bases unmatched: 6. CDR3 sequence (DNA): TGTGCCAGCAGCTTAACGGTTGGACAGGGGGCCTACGAGCAGTACTTC. It translates to CASSLTVGQGAYEQYF.

Only a few counts were recorded for this clonotype. The chain couples TRBV10-3 to TRBJ1-2; D not certain. The V gene lost 3 bases and the J gene lost 4 bases, with 6 bases spanning the gap. CDR1 and CDR2 from the germline V gene are ENHRY and SYGVKD. The CDR3 totals 12 residues. CDR3 bases: TGTGCCATCAGTGAAAACAGCTATGGCTACACCTTC. The encoded protein is CAISENSYGYTF.

J is TRBJ2-3 and V is TRBV6-5; D unresolved. The CDR3 is 16 residues long. The V end lost 2 bases, the J end lost 0 bases, and 12 bases lay between the germline ends. The V gene's germline CDR1 is MNHEY and CDR2 SVGAGI. This CDR3 is CASSYRSSLSTDTQYF. The DNA of the CDR3 is TGTGCCAGCAGTTACAGGAGCTCTCTTAGCACAGATACGCAGTATTTT.

The chain carries TRBV25-1 and TRBJ1-4; D is undetermined. CDR3 size: 15 residues. CDR1 and CDR2 (germline): MGHDK, SYGVNS. V was pared by 3 bases and J by 2 bases, with 10 bases between. As DNA, the CDR3 is TGTGCCAGCAGTGACGTCGACAAGACTAATGAAAAACTGTTTTTT. This gives the protein CASSDVDKTNEKLFF.

The chain has TRBV7-2 and TRBJ2-3; TRBD1 agrees at 8 bases. With 2 bases clipped from V and 2 bases from J, the junction kept 12 bases outside the gene matches. The CDR3 totals 18 residues. CDR1 is SGHTA, CDR2 FQGNSA, per germline. In DNA form, the CDR3 reads TGTGCCAGCAGCTTAAGGACAGGGTTGAGGGCGATCACAGATACGCAGTATTTT. This sequence encodes CASSLRTGLRAITDTQYF. The variable domain in full, completed from reference TRBV7-2 and TRBJ2-3, reads GAGVSQSPSNKVTEKGKDVELRCDPISGHTALYWYRQSLGQGLEFLIYFQGNSAPDKSGLPSDRFSAERTGGSVSTLTIQRTQQEDSAVYLCASSLRTGLRAITDTQYFGPGTRLTVL.

This clonotype appeared a few times. The genes are TRBV27 and TRBJ2-1; 10 nucleotides agree with TRBD1. CDR3 length equals 19 residues. Germline V lookup: CDR1 MNHEY, CDR2 SMNVEV (reference sequence). V gave up 5 bases and J gave up 0 bases; unmatched junction bases: 13. This chain's CDR3 is CASSGRTGGISSSYNEQFF. The CDR3 region has the DNA TGTGCCAGCAGTGGTAGGACAGGGGGAATTAGTAGCTCCTACAATGAGCAGTTCTTC.

The chain combines TRBV7-9 with TRBJ2-1, with 7 bases fitting TRBD1. Germline V gives CDR1 SEHNR, CDR2 FQNEAQ (reference sequence). The CDR3 runs to 16 residues. With V trimmed by 5 bases and J by 0 bases, 7 bases remained unmatched. The CDR3 reads CASSPPRDSSYNEQFF. CDR3 in DNA: TGTGCCAGCAGCCCTCCCCGGGACAGCTCCTACAATGAGCAGTTCTTC.

The rearrangement uses TRBV5-1 and TRBJ2-2, with D maybe TRBD1 (5 bases). The CDR3 extends over 18 amino acids. Germline values: CDR1 SGHRS, CDR2 YFSETQ. With 0 bases removed from V and 1 base from J, the gap between germline ends came to 16 bases. As DNA, the CDR3 is TGCGCCAGCAGCTTGGAATCTGGTAGGGGCTGGAACACCGGGGAGCTGTTTTTT. Translated, it gives CASSLESGRGWNTGELFF.

This clonotype came up a few times. J is TRBJ2-2 and V is TRBV19; 7 bases map to TRBD1. CDR1 is LNHDA, CDR2 SQIVND, per germline (reference sequence). The V segment lost 3 bases and the J segment 0 bases; nucleotides outside the gene matches: 1. The CDR3 sequence is 15 residues long. CDR3 nucleotides: TGTGCCAGTAGTATTCAGGGGGCGAACACCGGGGAGCTGTTTTTT. Translation: CASSIQGANTGELFF.

This chain connects TRBV7-9 to TRBJ2-7; the D is unclear. V dropped 4 bases and J dropped 2 bases, with 9 bases sitting between them. Per the germline V gene, CDR1 is SEHNR and CDR2 is FQNEAQ (reference sequence). The CDR3 extends over 13 amino acids. This CDR3 is CASSSILAYEQYF. In DNA form, the CDR3 reads TGTGCCAGCAGCTCGATCCTGGCCTACGAGCAGTACTTC.

The genes are TRBV4-3 and TRBJ1-6, with D unclear. Trimming cost V 1 base and J 1 base, with 11 bases left between them. Germline-derived CDR1 and CDR2 are LGHNA and YSLEER. The CDR3 runs 17 residues. CDR3 sequence reads: CASSQAYSGSYNSPLHF. The CDR3, as DNA: TGCGCCAGCAGCCAAGCGTACAGCGGGTCCTATAATTCACCCCTCCACTTT.

V usage is TRBV7-7 and J usage is TRBJ2-5; D is ambiguous. The ends were cut back, 5 bases at V and 6 bases at J, with 10 bases in the middle. Germline V gives CDR1 SSHAT, CDR2 FNYEAQ (reference sequence). This CDR3 spans 12 amino acids. The CDR3 loop reads CASSLSRKTQYF. CDR3 nucleotides: TGTGCCAGCAGCCTCAGCAGAAAGACCCAGTACTTC.

This clonotype was found a few times. This rearrangement joins TRBV29-1 to TRBJ2-1; possible D gene TRBD2, 6 bases. The germline V and J ends were trimmed by 8 bases and 3 bases, with 17 bases remaining between them. CDR1 is SQVTM, CDR2 ANQGSEA, per germline. The CDR3 is 14 amino acids. In DNA form, the CDR3 reads TGCAGCTTACAGCAGGGACTCTACTACAATGAGCAGTTCTTC. As protein: CSLQQGLYYNEQFF.

The rearrangement uses TRBV19 and TRBJ1-1; the D gene is possibly TRBD1 (6 bases). CDR3 size: 15 residues. Germline V gives CDR1 LNHDA, CDR2 SQIVND (reference sequence). V was pared by 7 bases and J by 2 bases, with 17 bases between. The CDR3 DNA reads as TGTGCCAGTACCCTAGGGGGGTACCCCAACACTGAAGCTTTCTTT. As protein: CASTLGGYPNTEAFF.

This clonotype was observed a few times. The rearrangement uses TRBV7-8 and TRBJ2-3; TRBD2 matches at 11 bases. This CDR3 has 19 residues. V lost 1 base to trimming and J lost 1 base; unmatched junction nucleotides: 10. Per germline, CDR1 SGHVS and CDR2 FQNEAQ. The CDR3 is CASSLEDSGRGLGTDTQYF. The DNA for the CDR3 is TGTGCCAGCAGCTTAGAGGATAGCGGGAGGGGGCTTGGCACAGATACGCAGTATTTT.

This chain joins TRBV24-1 and TRBJ2-1; 11 positions match TRBD1. CDR3 length: 16 residues. Unmatched junction bases numbered 5, after V lost 3 bases and J lost 5 bases. The germline CDR1 and CDR2 sequences are KGHDR and SFDVKD. The CDR3 DNA reads TGTGCCACCAGTGATGTGGACAGGGGGCTGGACAATGAGCAGTTCTTC. Translation: CATSDVDRGLDNEQFF.

The rearrangement links TRBV11-2 to TRBJ2-5; 8 bases match TRBD1. CDR1 SGHAT and CDR2 FQNNGV come from the germline V gene. V shed 3 bases and J 9 bases; nucleotides not matched to a gene: 6. This CDR3 has 13 amino acids. The CDR3 region is CASSLGGQGPQYF. DNA for the CDR3: TGTGCCAGCAGCTTGGGCGGACAGGGCCCCCAGTACTTC. Together with reference TRBV11-2 and TRBJ2-5, the CDR3 gives the full variable domain: EAGVAQSPRYKIIEKRQSVAFWCNPISGHATLYWYQQILGQGPKLLIQFQNNGVVDDSQLPKDRFSAERLKGVDSTLKIQPAKLEDSAVYLCASSLGGQGPQYFGPGTRLLVL.

This clonotype was seen at least ten times. This sequence joins TRBV6-2 or TRBV6-3 and TRBJ1-1; no firm D call. The ends were cut back, 0 bases at V and 1 base at J, with 3 bases in the middle. Germline loops: CDR1 MNHEY, CDR2 SVGEGT. CDR3 length: 13 amino acids. CDR3 in amino acids: CASSYSQNTEAFF. CDR3 coding DNA: TGTGCCAGCAGTTACTCCCAGAACACTGAAGCTTTCTTT.

CDR3 DNA sequence: TGTGCCAGCAGTCCCCTCAGAGAGACCCAGTACTTC. Translated, it gives CASSPLRETQYF. This chain uses TRBV6-1 with TRBJ2-5; D remains ambiguous. The CDR3 covers 12 residues. V gave up 5 bases and J gave up 4 bases, with 8 bases separating them. Germline CDR1 reads MNHNS; CDR2 reads SASEGT.

The chain links TRBV10-3 to TRBJ1-1, with D maybe TRBD1 (5 bases). V was cut by 4 bases and J by 2 bases, with 14 bases left in between. CDR1 and CDR2 from the germline V gene are ENHRY and SYGVKD. The CDR3 sequence is 15 residues long. The CDR3: CAISGPGTRNTEAFF. CDR3 nucleotides: TGTGCCATCAGTGGACCGGGGACCCGAAACACTGAAGCTTTCTTT.

This clonotype was counted a few times. V usage is TRBV27 and J usage is TRBJ2-7, with a possible D match to TRBD1 (6 bases). Trimming took 3 bases from V and 7 from J, leaving 13 bases between them. The CDR3 length is 13 residues. Germline values: CDR1 MNHEY, CDR2 SMNVEV (reference sequence). The chain's CDR3 is CASSLYRAGEQYF. The CDR3 bases are TGTGCCAGCAGTTTGTACAGGGCTGGAGAGCAGTACTTC.

The V gene is TRBV7-8, the J gene TRBJ2-5, with TRBD2 matching 14 bases. Trimming removed 2 bases from V and 2 bases from J; junction bases left unmatched: 7. CDR1 SGHVS and CDR2 FQNEAQ come from the germline V gene. The CDR3 consists of 18 residues. This chain's CDR3 is CASSLRWTSGGRQETQYF. Written as DNA, the CDR3 is TGTGCCAGCAGCTTACGCTGGACTAGCGGGGGGCGGCAAGAGACCCAGTACTTC.

The CDR3 region has the DNA TGTGCCAGCAGTCGCGGACAGGGTGGCTACGAGCAGTACTTC. Encoded protein: CASSRGQGGYEQYF. This chain links TRBV2 with TRBJ2-7, with 8 bases aligning to TRBD1. The germline CDR1 and CDR2 sequences are SNHLY and FYNNEI. This CDR3 is built from 14 residues. V shed 5 bases, J shed 3 bases, and the junction held 6 bases outside the gene matches.